Shown below are 28 T cell receptor beta chains from a single sample sequenced in a study of shared clonotypes between healthy human individuals. Sequencing was performed with immunoSEQ multiplex PCR; in TCRdb, only in-frame clones are kept and a portion is missing. The sample lists roughly 1 million clones, 70% to 80% seen once, with about 1.5% in the top ten. Specimen: memory CD4+ T cells sorted from blood. As for subset: CD45RA-negative fraction. The receptors here all came from a man aged 18 to 29 in good health.

This clone appeared a few times. The V and J genes are TRBV2 and TRBJ1-2; 9 bases fit TRBD1. This CDR3 is 15 amino acids long. Germline V gives CDR1 SNHLY, CDR2 FYNNEI. V shed 7 bases and J 5 bases; nucleotides not matched to a gene: 11. The CDR3 nucleotides are TGTGCCAGCAATAGTGGGACAGGGTATGGGTATGGCTACACCTTC. Translating it yields CASNSGTGYGYGYTF.

J is TRBJ2-3 and V is TRBV7-9; TRBD2 matches at 9 bases. The CDR3 covers 17 residues. V lost 1 base and J lost 2; bases outside the gene matches: 7. CDR1 SEHNR and CDR2 FQNEAQ come from the germline V gene (reference sequence). Here the CDR3 reads CASSLGWPSGVTDTQYF. The CDR3 DNA follows: TGTGCCAGCAGCTTAGGATGGCCTAGCGGGGTCACAGATACGCAGTATTTT.

J is TRBJ2-7 and V is TRBV2, with unresolved D. Per the germline V gene, CDR1 is SNHLY and CDR2 is FYNNEI. The CDR3 is made up of 15 amino acids. Between the trimmed V and J ends, which lost 6 bases and 6 bases, there was a span of 21 bases. CDR3 protein: CASSHSNDKSTEQYF. The CDR3 bases are TGTGCCAGCAGCCATTCGAACGACAAATCAACCGAGCAGTACTTC.

The chain is built from TRBV4-3 and TRBJ1-3, with D uncertain. With 0 bases removed from V and 1 base from J, the gap between germline ends came to 7 bases. The CDR3 sequence is 15 residues long. Germline CDR1 reads LGHNA; CDR2 reads YSLEER. CDR3 residues: CASSQDGSSGNTIYF. CDR3 sequence (DNA): TGCGCCAGCAGCCAAGATGGCAGTTCTGGAAACACCATATATTTT.

This clone was observed a single time. The rearrangement joins TRBV7-9 to TRBJ1-6; D is unclear. The CDR3 totals 15 residues. Trimming removed 0 bases from V and 9 bases from J, with 12 bases in between. Germline assignment: CDR1 SEHNR and CDR2 FQNEAQ (reference sequence). CDR3 nucleotide sequence: TGTGCCAGCAGCTTAGCGTCCGGGGAGAGTTCACCCCTCCACTTT. The encoded protein is CASSLASGESSPLHF.

Only a few counts were recorded for this clone. The rearrangement joins TRBV4-1 to TRBJ2-7, with 10 bases matching TRBD1. With V trimmed by 5 bases and J by 1 base, 2 bases remained unmatched. The CDR3 totals 14 residues. Germline V lookup: CDR1 MGHRA, CDR2 YSYEKL. The CDR3 DNA reads as TGCGCCAGCAGCGCGGGACAGGGGTCCTACGAGCAGTACTTC. It translates to CASSAGQGSYEQYF.

The sample holds one count of this clone. This sequence joins TRBV6-6 and TRBJ2-7; the match to TRBD2 covers 13 bases. CDR1 is MNHNY and CDR2 is SVGAGI in the germline V gene (reference sequence). This CDR3 contains 14 residues. The V and J ends lost 7 bases and 4 bases, in that order; junction bases with no gene match: 4. This chain's CDR3 is CASKTSGGAYEQYF. The CDR3 nucleotides are TGTGCCAGCAAAACTAGCGGGGGGGCGTACGAGCAGTACTTC.

The chain couples TRBV11-2 to TRBJ2-2; TRBD2 agrees at 8 bases. This CDR3 comprises 17 residues. The V and J ends lost 3 bases and 2 bases, in that order; junction bases with no gene match: 8. The germline V gene encodes CDR1 SGHAT and CDR2 FQNNGV. The CDR3 loop is CASSFLKRGLNTGELFF. The CDR3, as DNA: TGTGCCAGCAGCTTCCTGAAGCGGGGGCTCAACACCGGGGAGCTGTTTTTT.

This clone was seen only a few times. The chain links TRBV2 to TRBJ2-1; either TRBD1 or TRBD2 may supply D (6 bases each). Trimming took off 6 bases at V and 9 bases at J, with 24 bases between the two ends. Per the germline V gene, CDR1 is SNHLY and CDR2 is FYNNEI. The CDR3 consists of 16 residues. The CDR3: CASRLDMGLGGAEQFF. The CDR3 DNA reads TGTGCCAGCAGGCTCGATATGGGACTGGGGGGCGCTGAGCAGTTCTTC. The whole variable domain, remainder taken from reference TRBV2 and TRBJ2-1, is EPEVTQTPSHQVTQMGQEVILRCVPISNHLYFYWYRQILGQKVEFLVSFYNNEISEKSEIFDDQFSVERPDGSNFTLKIRSTKLEDSAMYFCASRLDMGLGGAEQFFGPGTRLTVL.

This clone was seen only a few times. The identical CDR3 is also encoded by other nucleotide sequences in the sample. The DNA of the CDR3 is TGTGCCAGCAGGCCCGACTCGAGCTACGAGCAGTACTTC. It encodes CASRPDSSYEQYF. This chain joins TRBV2 and TRBJ2-7; no firm D call. The CDR3 contains 13 residues. The V end was cut by 6 bases, the J end by 3 bases, with 12 bases between. CDR1 is SNHLY, CDR2 FYNNEI, per germline.

The rearrangement links TRBV27 to TRBJ1-6; no firm D call. In germline, CDR1 is MNHEY, CDR2 SMNVEV (reference sequence). The CDR3 spans 13 residues. V was trimmed by 2 bases and J by 11 bases, leaving 10 bases between them. This CDR3 reads CASSLGLLTPLHF. Written as DNA, the CDR3 is TGTGCCAGCAGTTTAGGCCTGCTCACACCCCTCCACTTT.

The J gene is TRBJ2-1, the V gene TRBV2, with D possibly TRBD2 on 5 matching bases. Germline CDR1 and CDR2: SNHLY and FYNNEI. With 6 bases removed from V and 6 bases from J, the gap between germline ends came to 15 bases. The CDR3 runs 14 residues. CDR3 loop: CASRSVASINEQFF. In DNA, the CDR3 is TGTGCCAGCAGAAGTGTAGCGTCAATCAATGAGCAGTTCTTC.

The chain employs TRBV28 and TRBJ2-3; no firm D call. V lost 5 bases, J lost 0 bases, and 6 bases lay in between. This CDR3 has 13 amino acids. CDR1 MDHEN and CDR2 SYDVKM come from the germline V gene. CDR3 in amino acids: CASSKPSTDTQYF. The CDR3 DNA reads TGTGCCAGCAGTAAGCCTAGCACAGATACGCAGTATTTT.

The V gene is TRBV5-1, the J gene TRBJ2-2; 7 positions agree with TRBD1. Germline values: CDR1 SGHRS, CDR2 YFSETQ. After removal of 6 bases from V and 0 bases from J, the junction contained 8 bases not matched to a gene. CDR3 length equals 16 residues. The CDR3 protein is CASISTGTSNTGELFF. DNA of the CDR3: TGCGCCAGCATCTCGACAGGGACCTCGAACACCGGGGAGCTGTTTTTT.

The chain employs TRBV5-1 and TRBJ2-2, with a possible D match to TRBD1 (6 bases). CDR3 length equals 14 residues. Germline V gene data show CDR1 as SGHRS and CDR2 as YFSETQ. With 4 bases removed from V and 4 bases from J, the gap between germline ends came to 11 bases. CDR3 DNA sequence: TGCGCCAGCAGCCCGACAGGATCCACCGGGGAGCTGTTTTTT. Its translation: CASSPTGSTGELFF.

This clone was counted once. This rearrangement joins TRBV5-1 to TRBJ1-1; a possible D gene is TRBD1 (6 bases). Germline V CDR1 and CDR2: SGHRS, YFSETQ. The CDR3 extends over 14 amino acids. The V end was cut by 0 bases, the J end by 6 bases, with 12 bases between. The CDR3 spells CASSLAAGVPEAFF. The CDR3, as DNA: TGCGCCAGCAGCTTGGCCGCAGGGGTCCCTGAAGCTTTCTTT.

This chain connects TRBV5-6 to TRBJ2-6, with D unresolved. Germline assignment: CDR1 SGHDT and CDR2 YYEEEE. The germline V and J ends were trimmed by 0 bases and 0 bases, with 7 bases remaining between them. The CDR3 has 16 residues. The CDR3 nucleotides read TGTGCCAGCAGCTTGGCCTCCAACTCTGGGGCCAACGTCCTGACTTTC. Translating gives CASSLASNSGANVLTF. The whole variable domain, filled in from reference TRBV5-6 and TRBJ2-6, reads DAGVTQSPTHLIKTRGQQVTLRCSPKSGHDTVSWYQQALGQGPQFIFQYYEEEERQRGNFPDRFSGHQFPNYSSELNVNALLLGDSALYLCASSLASNSGANVLTFGAGSRLTVL.

The chain uses TRBV19 and TRBJ2-2; D remains unclear. Trimming pared 3 bases from V and 4 bases from J, leaving 6 bases between. The germline gives CDR1 LNHDA, CDR2 SQIVND (reference sequence). The CDR3 runs to 13 residues. CDR3 nucleotides: TGTGCCAGTAGTATCCCCCCCACCGGGGAGCTGTTTTTT. Translation gives CASSIPPTGELFF.

There are a few counts of this clone. The J gene is TRBJ2-1, the V gene TRBV4-3; 9 bases fit TRBD2. Germline CDR1 and CDR2: LGHNA and YSLEER. The CDR3 runs to 18 residues. Unmatched junction bases numbered 9, after V lost 1 base and J lost 2 bases. DNA of the CDR3: TGCGCCAGCAGCCAAGCCCCTATGCTAGCGGGAACCTACAATGAGCAGTTCTTC. Its translation is CASSQAPMLAGTYNEQFF.

This chain joins TRBV2 and TRBJ2-7, with 10 bases matching TRBD2. This CDR3 contains 15 residues. The germline V gene has CDR1 SNHLY and CDR2 FYNNEI. V was clipped by 2 bases and J by 4 bases; unmatched bases: 5. In DNA, the CDR3 is TGTGCCAGCAGTGAATCCTTGACTAGCGGGTACGAGCAGTACTTC. It is translated as CASSESLTSGYEQYF.

This clone came up a few times. The rearrangement uses TRBV6-6 and TRBJ2-7, with D uncertain. CDR3 length equals 11 residues. The ends were cut back, 6 bases at V and 5 bases at J, with 8 bases in the middle. Germline V CDR1 and CDR2: MNHNY, SVGAGI (reference sequence). CDR3 sequence (DNA): TGTGCCAGCAGCTTGTTCGACGAGCAGTACTTC. Translation gives CASSLFDEQYF.

V gene TRBV28 combines with J gene TRBJ1-5, with D perhaps TRBD1 (5 bases). V gave up 5 bases and J gave up 1 base, with 9 bases separating them. The CDR3 has 14 residues. CDR1 is MDHEN, CDR2 SYDVKM, per germline. The CDR3 coding sequence is TGTGCCAGCAGTCCCGGGGGGAGCAATCAGCCCCAGCATTTT. Its translation is CASSPGGSNQPQHF.

CDR3 nucleotide sequence: TGCGCCAGCAGCCCAAGAGCCGGGACAGCCGACGAACGGCAGTATTTT. Translation gives CASSPRAGTADERQYF. The chain recombines TRBV5-1 with TRBJ2-3; 7 bases line up with TRBD1. The J segment lost 11 bases and the V segment lost 4 bases, leaving 19 bases of the junction unmatched. Looked up from germline, CDR1 is SGHRS and CDR2 is YFSETQ. The CDR3 length is 16 residues.

V gene TRBV9 combines with J gene TRBJ2-3; D unresolved. The germline V and J ends were trimmed by 1 base and 2 bases, with 5 bases remaining between them. The CDR3 has 13 residues. The V gene's germline CDR1 is SGDLS and CDR2 YYNGEE. The CDR3 loop is CASSVQLTDTQYF. CDR3 nucleotides: TGTGCCAGCAGCGTACAGCTCACAGATACGCAGTATTTT.

The J gene is TRBJ2-2, the V gene TRBV29-1; 7 bases are a match to TRBD1. The length of the CDR3 is 14 residues. The germline V gene encodes CDR1 SQVTM and CDR2 ANQGSEA. V was pared by 6 bases and J by 7 bases, with 11 bases of the junction left unmatched. CDR3 DNA sequence: TGCAGCGTCGCCGACAGGGCTCGGGGCGGGGAGCTGTTTTTT. Amino acid sequence: CSVADRARGGELFF.

The chain recombines TRBV19 with TRBJ2-3; D perhaps matches TRBD2 (6 bases). CDR3 length: 15 residues. Germline values: CDR1 LNHDA, CDR2 SQIVND (reference sequence). The V end was cut by 6 bases, the J end by 0 bases, with 13 bases between. In DNA, the CDR3 is TGTGCCAGTAGAGGCCCCGGGAGAAGCACAGATACGCAGTATTTT. It codes for CASRGPGRSTDTQYF.

V and J are TRBV28 and TRBJ2-1; D possibly corresponds to TRBD1 (6 bases). This CDR3 region has 15 residues. V shed 5 bases and J shed 4 bases, with 15 bases lying between them. Germline V gene sequence: CDR1 MDHEN, CDR2 SYDVKM. The DNA of the CDR3 is TGTGCCAGCAGTCCACTTGGGGGCGGGTACAATGAGCAGTTCTTC. This encodes CASSPLGGGYNEQFF.

This sequence joins TRBV4-1 and TRBJ1-3; D remains unclear. Per germline, CDR1 MGHRA and CDR2 YSYEKL. V was trimmed by 4 bases and J by 8 bases, leaving 27 bases between them. This CDR3 has 18 amino acids. CDR3 nucleotide sequence: TGCGCCAGCAGCCGCACCTTAACTTTAACAGTTCAAGGAGACACCATATATTTT. This gives the protein CASSRTLTLTVQGDTIYF.